This T cell receptor beta chain emerged from a study of control samples from healthy donors and cancer patients. Sequencing used immunoSEQ multiplex PCR; TCRdb keeps in-frame clones, though not all of them. The profile shows some 57,000 clones, 85% to 95% of them singletons. Trimming shortened V by 6 bases and J by 0 bases, and 8 bases separated the two germline ends. The germline CDR1 and CDR2 sequences are MNHNY and SVGAGI (reference sequence). The CDR3 consists of 13 residues. Sequenced: blood. This sequence was found in a man aged 25 to 40 in good health. The rearrangement joins TRBV6-6 to TRBJ1-2; no reliable D call. The chain's CDR3 is CASRYAANYGYTF. DNA of the CDR3: TGTGCCAGCAGGTATGCGGCTAACTATGGCTACACCTTC.